The 26 T cell receptor beta chains presented below share a single source sample, sequenced in a study of blood T cell repertoires in COVID-19. Data came from immunoSEQ multiplex PCR; TCRdb stores just in-frame clones and leaves some out. The sample carries some 150,000 clones, less than 85% recorded once. The specimen was PBMCs or T cells enriched from blood (not recorded which). These receptors were collected from a woman aged 45 to 65 who had recovered from COVID-19.

The chain couples TRBV7-3 to TRBJ1-1, with D possibly TRBD1 on 6 matching bases. Germline V gene sequence: CDR1 SGHTA, CDR2 FQGTGA. V was pared by 5 bases and J by 0 bases, with 10 bases between. The CDR3 spans 14 residues. The CDR3 protein is CASSTYRVNTEAFF. The DNA for the CDR3 is TGTGCCAGCAGCACGTACAGGGTGAACACTGAAGCTTTCTTT.

This clone was picked up many times. The rearrangement joins TRBV6-5 to TRBJ1-5; 7 nucleotides agree with TRBD1. This CDR3 is 13 amino acids long. Germline CDR1 is MNHEY and CDR2 is SVGAGI. With 7 bases clipped from V and 7 bases from J, the junction kept 7 bases outside the gene matches. CDR3 in DNA: TGTGCCAGCAATCCGGACAGGTCCCAGCCCCAGCATTTT. Protein: CASNPDRSQPQHF.

This chain connects TRBV7-2 to TRBJ1-1; the D gene is possibly TRBD1 (6 bases). Per the germline V gene, CDR1 is SGHTA and CDR2 is FQGNSA. Trimming removed 6 bases at V and 3 bases at J, with 8 bases between. The length of the CDR3 is 12 residues. CDR3 region: CASSRGYTEAFF. CDR3 nucleotides: TGTGCCAGCAGTAGGGGGTACACTGAAGCTTTCTTT.

The rearrangement joins TRBV9 to TRBJ2-1; D gene uncertain. The V and J ends lost 0 bases and 9 bases respectively, with 10 bases between them. Looked up from germline, CDR1 is SGDLS and CDR2 is YYNGEE. CDR3 length: 13 residues. The CDR3 DNA is TGTGCCAGCAGCGTAGGCATTAGCCGTGAGCAGTTCTTC. Amino acids: CASSVGISREQFF. Full variable domain (missing parts from reference TRBV9 and TRBJ2-1): DSGVTQTPKHLITATGQRVTLRCSPRSGDLSVYWYQQSLDQGLQFLIQYYNGEERAKGNILERFSAQQFPDLHSELNLSSLELGDSALYFCASSVGISREQFFGPGTRLTVL.

CDR3 sequence: CASSYTGARFGHEQFF. CDR3 coding DNA: TGTGCCAGCAGTTACACAGGGGCAAGGTTTGGTCATGAGCAGTTCTTC. This rearrangement joins TRBV6-2 or TRBV6-3 to TRBJ2-1; TRBD1 matches at 7 bases. Germline lookup yields CDR1 MNHEY and CDR2 SVGEGT. The CDR3 totals 16 residues. Trimming took 2 bases from V and 8 from J; bases not matched to a gene: 12.

The rearrangement uses TRBV5-1 and TRBJ1-4, with D uncertain. Trimming took off 0 bases at V and 7 bases at J, with 7 bases between the two ends. This CDR3 comprises 13 residues. In germline, CDR1 is SGHRS, CDR2 YFSETQ. The CDR3 spells CASSLGAGEKLFF. DNA of the CDR3: TGCGCCAGCAGCTTGGGGGCAGGTGAAAAACTGTTTTTT.

This clone was observed once. The V gene is TRBV6-2 or TRBV6-3, the J gene TRBJ2-5; 7 positions agree with TRBD1. There are 15 residues in the CDR3. Unmatched junction bases numbered 8, after V lost 5 bases and J lost 2 bases. Germline-derived CDR1 and CDR2 are MNHEY and SVGEGT. The CDR3 nucleotides are TGTGCCAGCAGTGGCCCCGGGACAGCACAAGAGACCCAGTACTTC. This encodes CASSGPGTAQETQYF.

This sequence joins TRBV14 and TRBJ1-4; the match to TRBD1 covers 11 bases. Germline values: CDR1 SGHDN, CDR2 FVKESK. After removal of 5 bases from V and 8 bases from J, the junction contained 10 bases not matched to a gene. This CDR3 contains 16 residues. CDR3 sequence reads: CASSNFAGTGGEKLFF. The CDR3 nucleotides read TGTGCCAGCAGCAATTTTGCCGGGACAGGGGGAGAAAAACTGTTTTTT.

The chain employs TRBV5-6 and TRBJ2-2; D gene ambiguous. V shed 0 bases and J shed 6 bases, with 9 bases lying between them. Germline lookup yields CDR1 SGHDT and CDR2 YYEEEE. This CDR3 has 14 amino acids. Here the CDR3 DNA reads TGTGCCAGCAGCTTGGCAAGGAGCGCCGGGGAGCTGTTTTTT. Translation: CASSLARSAGELFF.

This clone was seen more than once but under ten times. The genes are TRBV5-1 and TRBJ2-1, with TRBD1 identical over 9 bases. CDR1 SGHRS and CDR2 YFSETQ come from the germline V gene. The CDR3 consists of 15 residues. The V gene end was trimmed by 4 bases and the J gene end by 14 bases; junction bases not matched to a gene: 16. Here the CDR3 DNA reads TGCGCCAGCAGCCCCGAGTCCCCTCGGGACAGGGATAAGTTCTTC. Encoded protein: CASSPESPRDRDKFF.

The rearrangement uses TRBV7-9 and TRBJ2-3, with 10 bases matching TRBD2. The CDR3 has 14 residues. V was clipped by 10 bases and J by 6 bases; unmatched bases: 10. Germline V lookup: CDR1 SEHNR, CDR2 FQNEAQ (reference sequence). The CDR3 sequence is CAIGERGGSDTQYF. CDR3 nucleotides: TGTGCCATCGGCGAGCGGGGGGGCTCCGATACGCAGTATTTT.

The V gene is TRBV2, the J gene TRBJ2-3, with D perhaps matching TRBD1 (5 bases). Trimming left V 3 bases short and J 2 bases short, with 18 bases between. The germline V gene has CDR1 SNHLY and CDR2 FYNNEI. The CDR3 sequence is 17 residues long. In DNA, the CDR3 is TGTGCCAGCAGTGAGATCGAGACAGCAGTCTCCACAGATACGCAGTATTTT. Protein: CASSEIETAVSTDTQYF.

The chain has TRBV29-1 and TRBJ2-3; 10 positions match TRBD2. Trimming cost V 4 bases and J 2 bases; bases outside gene matches: 15. Germline CDR1 SQVTM, CDR2 ANQGSEA. The CDR3 is made up of 18 amino acids. The CDR3 DNA is TGCAGCGTTGTCAGGGCAGCGGGAGGGCCCTTGAACACAGATACGCAGTATTTT. It translates to CSVVRAAGGPLNTDTQYF.

The V and J genes are TRBV27 and TRBJ2-2; the D gene is possibly TRBD1 (6 bases). Per the germline V gene, CDR1 is MNHEY and CDR2 is SMNVEV (reference sequence). This CDR3 has 13 amino acids. Between the trimmed V and J ends, which lost 4 bases and 5 bases, there was a span of 8 bases. The CDR3 loop reads CASSSQGTGELFF. The CDR3 DNA is TGTGCCAGCAGTTCACAGGGAACCGGGGAGCTGTTTTTT.

This clone was seen just once. The rearrangement uses TRBV20-1 and TRBJ1-6, with D maybe TRBD1 (6 bases). CDR1 and CDR2 (germline): DFQATT, SNEGSKA (reference sequence). The germline V and J ends were trimmed by 3 bases and 6 bases, with 18 bases remaining between them. The CDR3 has 16 residues. CDR3 in DNA: TGCAGTGCTAGTCTCCTGAGTGACAGGCTTAATTCACCCCTCCACTTT. Translating gives CSASLLSDRLNSPLHF.

The chain has TRBV6-2 or TRBV6-3 and TRBJ1-5; 11 bases fit TRBD1. Germline loops: CDR1 MNHEY, CDR2 SVGEGT. The CDR3 totals 16 residues. J gave up 7 bases and V 3 bases, and 8 bases lay outside the gene matches. In nucleotides, the CDR3 is TGTGCCAGCAGTTATCGTGGGACAGGGGGATGGCAGCCCCAGCATTTT. Translated: CASSYRGTGGWQPQHF.

The genes are TRBV5-1 and TRBJ1-2; maybe TRBD1 (6 bases). Germline values: CDR1 SGHRS, CDR2 YFSETQ. The V end lost 3 bases, the J end lost 6 bases, and 21 bases lay between the germline ends. The CDR3 is 16 amino acids. DNA of the CDR3: TGCGCCAGCAGCTCAACAGGGTCGACTGGTTATGATGGCTACACCTTC. This sequence encodes CASSSTGSTGYDGYTF.

The rearrangement uses TRBV19 and TRBJ1-1; tentatively, D is TRBD1 (5 bases). The germline CDR1 and CDR2 sequences are LNHDA and SQIVND (reference sequence). The CDR3 spans 16 residues. V lost 5 bases and J lost 1, with 17 bases in between. The chain's CDR3 is CASSDYLRRGNTEAFF. The CDR3 region has the DNA TGTGCCAGTAGTGACTATCTTAGGAGGGGGAACACTGAAGCTTTCTTT. Complete variable domain (other parts from reference TRBV19 and TRBJ1-1): DGGITQSPKYLFRKEGQNVTLSCEQNLNHDAMYWYRQDPGQGLRLIYYSQIVNDFQKGDIAEGYSVSREKKESFPLTVTSAQKNPTAFYLCASSDYLRRGNTEAFFGQGTRLTVV.

The V and J genes are TRBV7-9 and TRBJ2-1; 11 positions agree with TRBD2. The trim removed 5 bases at V and 7 bases at J, leaving 7 bases unmatched. The CDR3 length is 15 residues. Germline-derived CDR1 and CDR2 are SEHNR and FQNEAQ (reference sequence). DNA of the CDR3: TGTGCCAGCAGCCCCAGCCTAGCGGGGGGTAATGAGCAGTTCTTC. Residues: CASSPSLAGGNEQFF. Full variable domain (missing parts from reference TRBV7-9 and TRBJ2-1): DTGVSQNPRHKITKRGQNVTFRCDPISEHNRLYWYRQTLGQGPEFLTYFQNEAQLEKSRLLSDRFSAERPKGSFSTLEIQRTEQGDSAMYLCASSPSLAGGNEQFFGPGTRLTVL.

The chain combines TRBV20-1 with TRBJ2-1; 12 positions match TRBD2. This CDR3 has 14 amino acids. V lost 3 bases, J lost 8 bases, and 5 bases stayed unmatched. Germline V CDR1 and CDR2: DFQATT, SNEGSKA (reference sequence). CDR3 region: CSASRTSGIDEQFF. As DNA, the CDR3 is TGCAGTGCTAGTAGGACTAGCGGGATTGATGAGCAGTTCTTC.

This chain connects TRBV12-3 or TRBV12-4 to TRBJ1-4; D remains ambiguous. This CDR3 has 12 residues. V was shortened by 4 bases and J by 7 bases, with 7 bases between the two germline ends. The CDR3 coding sequence is TGTGCCAGCAGTTCGCGGGGTGAAAAACTGTTTTTT. This gives the protein CASSSRGEKLFF.

V is TRBV9 and J is TRBJ2-2, with TRBD2 identical over 7 bases. The CDR3 spans 16 residues. Germline V CDR1 and CDR2: SGDLS, YYNGEE. The J segment lost 6 bases and the V segment lost 0 bases, leaving 8 bases of the junction unmatched. The CDR3 DNA sequence: TGTGCCAGCAGCGTAGTAACTAGCGCGGTGTCCGGGGAGCTGTTTTTT. Its protein product is CASSVVTSAVSGELFF.

The rearrangement links TRBV7-9 to TRBJ2-1; 8 nucleotides line up with TRBD1. The length of the CDR3 is 14 residues. V dropped 5 bases and J dropped 9; count of bases not matched to a gene: 9. Germline V gene data show CDR1 as SEHNR and CDR2 as FQNEAQ (reference sequence). For the CDR3, the DNA is TGTGCCAGCAGCGACCCAGGGGGCCGAATTGAGCAGTTCTTC. It codes for CASSDPGGRIEQFF.

The chain links TRBV12-3 or TRBV12-4 to TRBJ1-1; no definite D call. The CDR3 length is 11 residues. V shed 7 bases and J shed 11 bases, with 14 bases lying between them. The CDR3 DNA is TGTGCCAGCACCCCCGGAGTCGGGGCTTTCTTT. This gives the protein CASTPGVGAFF.

The chain links TRBV7-9 to TRBJ1-1; maybe TRBD1 (6 bases). Trimming shortened V by 4 bases and J by 1 base, and 13 bases separated the two germline ends. This CDR3 is built from 15 residues. Germline assignment: CDR1 SEHNR and CDR2 FQNEAQ (reference sequence). DNA for the CDR3: TGTGCCAGCAGCTCAATCGGACAGCGGAACACTGAAGCTTTCTTT. It yields the protein CASSSIGQRNTEAFF. Variable domain in full (rest from reference TRBV7-9 and TRBJ1-1): DTGVSQNPRHKITKRGQNVTFRCDPISEHNRLYWYRQTLGQGPEFLTYFQNEAQLEKSRLLSDRFSAERPKGSFSTLEIQRTEQGDSAMYLCASSSIGQRNTEAFFGQGTRLTVV.

The chain carries TRBV19 and TRBJ2-1; TRBD1 might be the D (5 bases). Germline V gene lookup returns CDR1 LNHDA and CDR2 SQIVND (reference sequence). The V end was cut by 3 bases, the J end by 7 bases, with 10 bases between. The CDR3 is 13 residues long. As DNA, the CDR3 is TGTGCCAGTAGTATCGTCAGGGCGAATGAGCAGTTCTTC. This translates into CASSIVRANEQFF.